This TCR beta chain stems from a study of CD8 T cells in ankylosing spondylitis. General study points: A motif in TCR beta, a set of about 8 highly homologous variants, appeared characteristic of ankylosing spondylitis blood.

From the 5' RACE reads, TCRdb called clonotypes with MiXCR, one entry per CDR3 protein. The sample carries some 840,000 distinct CDR3 sequences, roughly 12% recorded once. Points on this clonotype: The antigen remains undetermined.

CDR3 length: 16 residues. V lost 0 bases and J 3 bases, leaving 12 bases between the germline ends. Germline V gene data show CDR1 as LGHNA and CDR2 as YSLEER. The chain couples TRBV4-3 to TRBJ2-4, with a possible D match to TRBD1 (5 bases). The specimen was blood, either unsorted or a sorted T cell fraction (not recorded which). The sequence was collected from a male donor with ankylosing spondylitis. CDR3 in DNA: TGCGCCAGCAGCCAAGAAAAAGGGGATGGCAAAAACATTCAGTACTTC. Its protein is CASSQEKGDGKNIQYF.